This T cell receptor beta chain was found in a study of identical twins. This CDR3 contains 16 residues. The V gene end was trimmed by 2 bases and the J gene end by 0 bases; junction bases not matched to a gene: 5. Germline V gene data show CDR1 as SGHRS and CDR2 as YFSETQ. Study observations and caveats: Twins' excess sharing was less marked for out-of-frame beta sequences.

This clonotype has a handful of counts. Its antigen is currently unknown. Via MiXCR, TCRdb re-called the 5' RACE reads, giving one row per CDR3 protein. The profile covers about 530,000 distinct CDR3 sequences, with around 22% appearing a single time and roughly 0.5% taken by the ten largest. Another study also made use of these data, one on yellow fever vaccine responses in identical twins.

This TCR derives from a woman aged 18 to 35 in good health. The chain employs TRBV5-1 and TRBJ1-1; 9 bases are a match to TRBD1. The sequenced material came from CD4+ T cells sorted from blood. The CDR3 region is CASSFPGTGLNTEAFF. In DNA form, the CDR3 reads TGCGCCAGCAGCTTCCCCGGGACAGGGTTGAACACTGAAGCTTTCTTT.